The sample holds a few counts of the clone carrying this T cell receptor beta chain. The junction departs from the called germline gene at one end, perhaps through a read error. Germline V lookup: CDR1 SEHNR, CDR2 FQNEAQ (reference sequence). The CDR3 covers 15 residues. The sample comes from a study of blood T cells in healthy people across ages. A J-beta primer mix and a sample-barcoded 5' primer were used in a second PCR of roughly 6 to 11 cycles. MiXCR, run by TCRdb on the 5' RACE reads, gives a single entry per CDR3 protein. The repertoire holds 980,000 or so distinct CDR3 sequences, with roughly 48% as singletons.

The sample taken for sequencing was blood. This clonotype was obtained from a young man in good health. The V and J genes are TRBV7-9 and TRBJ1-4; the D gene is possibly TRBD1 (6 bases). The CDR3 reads CASSEKQGTDEKLFF. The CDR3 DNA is TGTGCCAGCAGCGAGAAACAGGGAACTGATGAAAAACTGTTTTTT.